This T cell receptor (beta chain) was observed in a study of T cell changes during pregnancy in multiple sclerosis. Trimming removed 7 bases from V and 0 bases from J, with 11 bases in between. CDR3 size: 14 residues. CDR1 is SGHKS, CDR2 YYEKEE, per germline (reference sequence). Some clones are missing from TCRdb's copy, which holds only in-frame ones; the method was immunoSEQ multiplex PCR. The sample records 35,000 or so clones, more than 70% being singletons. The origin of this receptor is a female donor in good health, enrolled as a control in a pregnancy study. The input for sequencing was CD4+ T cells from peripheral blood mononuclear cells, taken after pregnancy. V gene TRBV5-5 combines with J gene TRBJ1-3, with D uncertain. In DNA form, the CDR3 reads TGTGCCAGCCAGGCAGGTTCCTCTGGAAACACCATATATTTT. It codes for CASQAGSSGNTIYF. Based on the CDR3 plus reference TRBV5-5 and TRBJ1-3, the full variable domain is DAGVTQSPTHLIKTRGQQVTLRCSPISGHKSVSWYQQVLGQGPQFIFQYYEKEERGRGNFPDRFSARQFPNYSSELNVNALLLGDSALYLCASQAGSSGNTIYFGEGSWLTVV.